Shown below are 5 T cell receptor beta chains from a single sample sequenced in a study of OX40 agonist ivuxolimab in advanced cancers. Libraries were made using the immunoSEQ multiplex PCR assay. TCRdb took over this immuneACCESS table, retaining in-frame rearrangements with V and J assigned. Such tables are incomplete; in checked studies, under half of the missing clones stem from an unresolved V gene, and the remainder is unexplained. Here the sample has about 86,000 clones; 70% to 90% occur a single time. The ten top clones hold approximately 1.3% of the sample. The specimen was CD4+ or CD8+ T cells sorted from blood, collected in a trial of the OX40 agonist ivuxolimab. The receptors stem from an adult with an advanced solid tumor such as melanoma, head and neck, liver or kidney cancer.

CDR3 residues: CASSSNWGGGTVHEQFF. CDR3 DNA sequence: TGTGCCAGCAGCTCAAATTGGGGGGGAGGAACGGTCCATGAGCAGTTCTTC. The V gene is TRBV11-3, the J gene TRBJ2-1; 7 nucleotides align to TRBD2. V shed 4 bases and J 8 bases; nucleotides not matched to a gene: 17. The CDR3 contains 17 residues. CDR1 is SGHNT, CDR2 YENEEA, per germline.

In this sample, this clone turned up a few times. The chain employs TRBV2 and TRBJ1-1, with D perhaps TRBD1 (6 bases). In germline, CDR1 is SNHLY, CDR2 FYNNEI. The CDR3 totals 14 residues. Between the trimmed V and J ends, which lost 8 bases and 1 base, there was a span of 14 bases. The CDR3 nucleotides read TGTGCCAGCCTATTTGGACAGAAGAACACTGAAGCTTTCTTT. Encoded protein: CASLFGQKNTEAFF.

This chain uses TRBV4-2 with TRBJ2-5; TRBD1 matches 8 bases. Germline V gene sequence: CDR1 LGHNA, CDR2 YNFKEQ. V dropped 1 base and J dropped 5; count of bases not matched to a gene: 6. CDR3 length equals 15 residues. The CDR3 DNA follows: TGTGCCAGCAGCCAAGTTCAGGGGGCGCGGGAGACCCAGTACTTC. Protein sequence: CASSQVQGARETQYF.

The chain carries TRBV10-3 and TRBJ2-1; TRBD2 matches 7 bases. The germline CDR1 and CDR2 sequences are ENHRY and SYGVKD. CDR3 length: 14 amino acids. Unmatched junction bases numbered 5, after V lost 0 bases and J lost 9 bases. As DNA, the CDR3 is TGTGCCATCAGTGAGTCTGGGGGGGGGACTGAGCAGTTCTTC. It is translated as CAISESGGGTEQFF.

V and J are TRBV30 and TRBJ2-3; TRBD2 matches at 7 bases. There are 17 residues in the CDR3. From germline, CDR1 is GTSNPN and CDR2 SVGIG (reference sequence). V was pared by 3 bases and J by 5 bases, with 17 bases of the junction left unmatched. As DNA, the CDR3 is TGTGCCTGGAGCCTAGGACTAGTTCCGGGAGGAGAAGATACGCAGTATTTT. This encodes CAWSLGLVPGGEDTQYF.